This entry lists 7 T cell receptor beta chains sequenced from one sample in a study of blood T cell repertoires in COVID-19. Assay used: immunoSEQ multiplex PCR; TCRdb lists only in-frame clones, some missing. Among nearly 350,000 clones, more than 85% were seen once, and the ten largest hold more than 0.8%. The material sequenced was PBMCs or T cells enriched from blood (not recorded which). The receptor set was obtained from a woman in her thirties who had recovered from COVID-19.

The genes are TRBV19 and TRBJ1-5, with 11 nucleotides matching TRBD1. V was clipped by 4 bases and J by 0 bases; unmatched bases: 5. Germline V lookup: CDR1 LNHDA, CDR2 SQIVND (reference sequence). This CDR3 contains 17 residues. The CDR3 nucleotides are TGTGCCAGTAGTAAAGGACAGGGGGCGTATAGCAATCAGCCCCAGCATTTT. This encodes CASSKGQGAYSNQPQHF.

This clone was seen a handful of times. This rearrangement joins TRBV30 to TRBJ1-5, with D unclear. V gave up 2 bases and J gave up 6 bases, with 8 bases separating them. Germline values: CDR1 GTSNPN, CDR2 SVGIG (reference sequence). The length of the CDR3 is 12 residues. The CDR3 region has the DNA TGTGCCTGGAGTAGACCTAGTCAGCCCCAGCATTTT. Amino acid sequence: CAWSRPSQPQHF.

The rearrangement uses TRBV19 and TRBJ2-3, with 7 positions matching TRBD1. The ends lost 5 bases at V and 1 base at J; junction bases unmatched: 3. Looked up from germline, CDR1 is LNHDA and CDR2 is SQIVND (reference sequence). The CDR3 extends over 14 amino acids. CDR3 in DNA: TGTGCCAGTAGTGAAACAGGGGGCACAGATACGCAGTATTTT. This codes for CASSETGGTDTQYF.

This chain links TRBV6-2 or TRBV6-3 with TRBJ2-3; D might be TRBD2 (6 bases). This CDR3 has 16 residues. Germline lookup yields CDR1 MNHEY and CDR2 SVGEGT. V lost 6 bases and J 2 bases, leaving 18 bases between the germline ends. The CDR3 here is CASSPRGRGNTDTQYF. The CDR3 DNA sequence: TGTGCCAGCAGCCCACGTGGTCGGGGGAACACAGATACGCAGTATTTT.

The J gene is TRBJ2-2, the V gene TRBV6-5; TRBD2 is a possible D gene (5 bases). Germline V gives CDR1 MNHEY, CDR2 SVGAGI. The V and J ends lost 6 bases and 8 bases respectively, with 16 bases between them. The CDR3 consists of 14 residues. CDR3 loop: CASSPSAGRGELFF. The CDR3 region has the DNA TGTGCCAGCAGCCCCTCGGCGGGTAGGGGGGAGCTGTTTTTT.

V gene TRBV14 combines with J gene TRBJ2-7; 8 bases match TRBD2. Looked up from germline, CDR1 is SGHDN and CDR2 is FVKESK. The CDR3 spans 16 residues. The V gene end was trimmed by 4 bases and the J gene end by 0 bases; junction bases not matched to a gene: 8. CDR3 bases: TGTGCCAGCAGCCCGATCGGCGGGGGGAGCTCCTACGAGCAGTACTTC. This translates into CASSPIGGGSSYEQYF.

The rearrangement joins TRBV5-6 to TRBJ2-7, with 7 bases identical to TRBD1. There are 14 residues in the CDR3. CDR1 SGHDT and CDR2 YYEEEE come from the germline V gene. V dropped 4 bases and J dropped 1; count of bases not matched to a gene: 5. In nucleotides, the CDR3 is TGTGCCAGCAGCGTAACGGGACAGTCCTACGAGCAGTACTTC. As protein: CASSVTGQSYEQYF.